What follows is one TCR beta chain and its context. These data belong to a study of blood T cell repertoires in COVID-19. Study background: Sample material is recorded as cDNA or gDNA derived from T cells, B-cell-depleted T cells, or PBMCs.

Here immunoSEQ multiplex PCR was the method, and the copy in TCRdb shows in-frame clones only, minus some. The sample comprises some 230,000 clones, under 90% of which are singletons, and approximately 5% rests with the top ten. V lost 10 bases to trimming and J lost 5 bases, with 18 bases between them. CDR1 SNHLY and CDR2 FYNNEI come from the germline V gene. The CDR3 contains 13 residues. The rearrangement joins TRBV2 to TRBJ2-7; D remains ambiguous. Material for sequencing was peripheral blood. The TCR comes from a woman aged 55-70 years who had recovered from COVID-19. As DNA, the CDR3 is TGTGCCATCCCCGGAGCTAAAGCCCACGAGCAGTACTTC. Encoded protein: CAIPGAKAHEQYF.